This paragraph covers one T cell receptor (beta chain) sequence. This specimen belongs to a study of PD-L1 blockade in urothelial cancer. This CDR3 comprises 15 residues. The J segment lost 4 bases and the V segment lost 4 bases, leaving 9 bases of the junction unmatched. In germline, CDR1 is GTSNPN, CDR2 SVGIG (reference sequence). TCRdb keeps only in-frame clones here, not all; method: immunoSEQ multiplex PCR. Of more than 50,000 clones listed, roughly 80% were seen once; the top ten hold 3.5% to 4.5%. The chain carries TRBV30 and TRBJ2-5; 10 bases are shared with TRBD2. This TCR derives from an older man with urothelial cancer. The material was PBMCs, obtained around atezolizumab (anti-PD-L1) treatment. The CDR3, as DNA: TGTGCCTGGAATCAGCTAGCGGGAGTGTCAGAGACCCAGTACTTC. Its translation is CAWNQLAGVSETQYF.